This entry lists 32 T cell receptor beta chains sequenced from one sample in a study of blood T cell repertoires in COVID-19. Libraries were prepared by immunoSEQ multiplex PCR; TCRdb keeps only in-frame clonotypes and omits some of them. The table has approximately 73,000 clones, roughly 86% seen once. The sequencing sample was made of peripheral blood. These receptors all stem from a woman in her seventies with acute or convalescent COVID-19.

J is TRBJ2-3 and V is TRBV4-3, with 8 nucleotides matching TRBD1. This CDR3 contains 17 residues. With 4 bases clipped from V and 3 bases from J, the junction kept 12 bases outside the gene matches. Germline-derived CDR1 and CDR2 are LGHNA and YSLEER. The DNA of the CDR3 is TGCGCCAGCAGCCTACGACAGGGGAGAGGGTTGACAGATACGCAGTATTTT. It codes for CASSLRQGRGLTDTQYF.

J is TRBJ1-1 and V is TRBV10-1; TRBD1 matches 8 bases. The CDR3 loop spans 13 amino acids. J lost 1 base, V lost 7 bases, and 2 bases had no gene match. Germline loops: CDR1 WNHNN, CDR2 SYGVQD (reference sequence). CDR3 protein: CASKGQGNTEAFF. In DNA, the CDR3 is TGCGCCAGCAAAGGACAGGGGAACACTGAAGCTTTCTTT.

The chain links TRBV2 to TRBJ1-5; possible D gene TRBD1, 5 bases. The length of the CDR3 is 19 residues. Trimming removed 5 bases from V and 3 bases from J, with 26 bases in between. Germline lookup yields CDR1 SNHLY and CDR2 FYNNEI. CDR3 amino acids: CASSKRWDSRERSNQPQHF. In DNA form, the CDR3 reads TGTGCCAGCAGTAAAAGGTGGGACTCACGTGAGCGGTCCAATCAGCCCCAGCATTTT.

In this sample, this clone turned up a few times. The chain has TRBV2 and TRBJ1-1; D unresolved. Trimming pared 9 bases from V and 3 bases from J, leaving 14 bases between. Germline CDR1 SNHLY, CDR2 FYNNEI. The CDR3 consists of 13 residues. CDR3 amino acids: CASSVSGYTEAFF. The DNA for the CDR3 is TGTGCCAGTAGCGTTTCCGGGTACACTGAAGCTTTCTTT.

V and J are TRBV5-1 and TRBJ1-1, with 11 positions matching TRBD1. The V gene's germline CDR1 is SGHRS and CDR2 YFSETQ. Germline trimming cut 4 bases from V and 2 bases from J; bases unmatched to any gene: 7. CDR3 size: 16 residues. The CDR3 sequence: CASSVDRGRGNTEAFF. In DNA form, the CDR3 reads TGCGCCAGCAGCGTGGACAGGGGGCGCGGAAACACTGAAGCTTTCTTT.

The rearrangement uses TRBV18 and TRBJ1-6; D not certain. Trimming shortened V by 4 bases and J by 0 bases, and 10 bases separated the two germline ends. Germline V gene sequence: CDR1 KGHSH, CDR2 LQKENI. The CDR3 loop spans 16 amino acids. The CDR3 nucleotides are TGTGCCAGCTCACAAGAATTCAGCTCCTATAATTCACCCCTCCACTTT. It yields the protein CASSQEFSSYNSPLHF.

The V gene is TRBV14, the J gene TRBJ2-2; the D is unclear. V was cut by 4 bases and J by 2 bases, with 5 bases left in between. The CDR3 is made up of 13 amino acids. The germline gives CDR1 SGHDN, CDR2 FVKESK. The CDR3: CASSRQNTGELFF. The CDR3 DNA reads as TGTGCCAGCAGCCGACAAAACACCGGGGAGCTGTTTTTT.

The rearrangement joins TRBV7-8 to TRBJ1-1, with a weak D call TRBD1 (5 bases). The CDR3 has 16 amino acids. Germline values: CDR1 SGHVS, CDR2 FQNEAQ. V was shortened by 3 bases and J by 2 bases, with 16 bases between the two germline ends. The CDR3 region has the DNA TGTGCCAGCAGCTTTTTATTTGACAGCTCAAACACTGAAGCTTTCTTT. It codes for CASSFLFDSSNTEAFF.

The chain combines TRBV28 with TRBJ2-1; 9 bases align to TRBD1. The V gene's germline CDR1 is MDHEN and CDR2 SYDVKM. The CDR3 totals 16 residues. Losses at the gene ends were 5 bases for V and 2 bases for J; bases not matched to a gene: 7. The CDR3 loop is CASSETGTGTYNEQFF. CDR3 in DNA: TGTGCCAGCAGTGAGACCGGGACAGGGACCTACAATGAGCAGTTCTTC. The full variable domain, in which reference TRBV28 and TRBJ2-1 provide the parts outside the CDR3, is DVKVTQSSRYLVKRTGEKVFLECVQDMDHENMFWYRQDPGLGLRLIYFSYDVKMKEKGDIPEGYSVSREKKERFSLILESASTNQTSMYLCASSETGTGTYNEQFFGPGTRLTVL.

The rearrangement joins TRBV19 to TRBJ2-3, with TRBD1 matching 7 bases. This CDR3 has 15 amino acids. V gave up 3 bases and J gave up 1 base; unmatched junction bases: 4. Germline CDR1 LNHDA, CDR2 SQIVND (reference sequence). CDR3 protein: CASSIPGTGTDTQYF. Written as DNA, the CDR3 is TGTGCCAGTAGTATTCCCGGGACAGGCACAGATACGCAGTATTTT.

V gene TRBV7-9 combines with J gene TRBJ2-3, with D possibly matching TRBD2 (5 bases). Germline CDR1 is SEHNR and CDR2 is FQNEAQ (reference sequence). The CDR3 is 14 residues long. Trimming cost V 3 bases and J 4 bases, with 11 bases left between them. This CDR3 reads CASSFGLAADTQYF. CDR3 DNA sequence: TGTGCCAGCAGCTTCGGCCTAGCAGCAGATACGCAGTATTTT.

This chain connects TRBV7-2 to TRBJ2-2, with a possible D match to TRBD1 (8 bases). Germline CDR1 and CDR2: SGHTA and FQGNSA. This CDR3 is 14 amino acids long. Trimming removed 5 bases at V and 7 bases at J, with 14 bases between. The CDR3 here is CASSPQGGDGELFF. The CDR3 DNA follows: TGTGCCAGCAGCCCACAGGGGGGGGACGGGGAGCTGTTTTTT.

This rearrangement joins TRBV18 to TRBJ2-3; 12 positions match TRBD2. The CDR3 runs to 16 residues. Trimming removed 4 bases from V and 3 bases from J; junction bases left unmatched: 5. CDR1 and CDR2 (germline): KGHSH, LQKENI. CDR3 in DNA: TGTGCCAGCTCACGGCGACTAGCGGGAGTAACAGATACGCAGTATTTT. It yields the protein CASSRRLAGVTDTQYF.

This sequence joins TRBV4-1 and TRBJ1-4; D not resolved. The CDR3 has 20 residues. CDR1 and CDR2 (germline): MGHRA, YSYEKL. The V gene lost 2 bases and the J gene lost 4 bases, with 26 bases spanning the gap. Here the CDR3 DNA reads TGCGCCAGCAGCCAATGGGGAGTTGGGGTCCCCCGACTGTTTAATGAAAAACTGTTTTTT. Its translation: CASSQWGVGVPRLFNEKLFF.

J is TRBJ2-7 and V is TRBV11-2; TRBD2 agrees at 12 bases. This CDR3 is 17 amino acids long. Germline V CDR1 and CDR2: SGHAT, FQNNGV. Losses at the gene ends were 5 bases for V and 3 bases for J; bases not matched to a gene: 11. CDR3 in amino acids: CASSMPSGRAQFYEQYF. The DNA of the CDR3 is TGTGCCAGCAGCATGCCTAGCGGGAGGGCCCAGTTCTACGAGCAGTACTTC.

The CDR3 nucleotides are TGTGCCAGCAGTTTAGGTCGGGACACTGAAGCTTTCTTT. Protein product: CASSLGRDTEAFF. The rearrangement uses TRBV27 and TRBJ1-1; D not certain. Germline lookup yields CDR1 MNHEY and CDR2 SMNVEV (reference sequence). This CDR3 has 13 amino acids. Trimming took off 2 bases at V and 3 bases at J, with 7 bases between the two ends.

CDR3 coding DNA: TGTGCCAGCAAACGAGACAGGGATCCTAACTATGGCTACACCTTC. This gives the protein CASKRDRDPNYGYTF. The gene calls are TRBV6-5 and TRBJ1-2, with 7 nucleotides matching TRBD1. The V gene's germline CDR1 is MNHEY and CDR2 SVGAGI. The CDR3 has 15 amino acids. The ends lost 7 bases at V and 0 bases at J; junction bases unmatched: 8.

This clone came up a few times. The chain carries TRBV29-1 and TRBJ1-5; tentatively, D is TRBD1 (6 bases). Germline CDR1 reads SQVTM; CDR2 reads ANQGSEA. The CDR3 loop spans 16 amino acids. Trimming pared 5 bases from V and 1 base from J, leaving 18 bases between. CDR3: CSVSTGTYSSNQPQHF. The CDR3 DNA sequence: TGCAGCGTTTCAACAGGGACATATTCGAGCAATCAGCCCCAGCATTTT.

This clone was observed a few times. The chain uses TRBV15 and TRBJ1-1; possibly TRBD1 for D (6 bases). This CDR3 has 13 amino acids. The V gene's germline CDR1 is LNHNV and CDR2 YYDKDF (reference sequence). The germline V and J ends were trimmed by 5 bases and 0 bases, with 7 bases remaining between them. The CDR3 DNA reads as TGTGCCACCAGCGGGACATTGAACACTGAAGCTTTCTTT. Translation gives CATSGTLNTEAFF.

V gene TRBV30 combines with J gene TRBJ2-2; 8 bases align to TRBD1. The CDR3 totals 16 residues. V lost 7 bases and J lost 4; bases outside the gene matches: 14. CDR1 GTSNPN and CDR2 SVGIG come from the germline V gene (reference sequence). In DNA, the CDR3 is TGTGCCTTATCCCGATTGACAGGGGCGGGCACCGGGGAGCTGTTTTTT. Its protein is CALSRLTGAGTGELFF.

The rearrangement links TRBV19 to TRBJ2-7, with D possibly being TRBD1 (5 bases). The V gene's germline CDR1 is LNHDA and CDR2 SQIVND (reference sequence). The CDR3 is 14 residues long. V lost 5 bases, J lost 0 bases, and 11 bases lay in between. CDR3: CASSLSRVSYEQYF. The CDR3 DNA sequence: TGTGCCAGTAGTCTCAGCAGGGTCTCCTACGAGCAGTACTTC.

This chain joins TRBV5-1 and TRBJ2-2, with 8 bases fitting TRBD1. Trimming removed 4 bases from V and 1 base from J; junction bases left unmatched: 3. From germline, CDR1 is SGHRS and CDR2 YFSETQ. The length of the CDR3 is 15 residues. CDR3: CASSRDRGNTGELFF. CDR3 sequence (DNA): TGCGCCAGCAGCCGTGACAGGGGGAACACCGGGGAGCTGTTTTTT.

This rearrangement joins TRBV5-1 to TRBJ2-1, with 11 bases aligning to TRBD2. Germline lookup yields CDR1 SGHRS and CDR2 YFSETQ. V lost 3 bases to trimming and J lost 10 bases; unmatched junction nucleotides: 18. CDR3 length: 18 amino acids. The CDR3 DNA reads TGCGCCAGCAGCTGGGGGACGATCCTAGCGGGAGGATCGGAGGAGCAGTTCTTC. It is translated as CASSWGTILAGGSEEQFF.

In this sample, this clone turned up a few times. The J gene is TRBJ2-2, the V gene TRBV30, with 11 bases lining up with TRBD2. The CDR3 totals 13 residues. In germline, CDR1 is GTSNPN, CDR2 SVGIG (reference sequence). Unmatched junction bases numbered 4, after V lost 7 bases and J lost 6 bases. The CDR3 is CAFSGGAAGELFF. CDR3 nucleotides: TGTGCCTTTAGCGGGGGGGCGGCCGGGGAGCTGTTTTTT.

This sequence joins TRBV5-1 and TRBJ2-6; TRBD1 matches 9 bases. This CDR3 comprises 20 residues. Germline lookup yields CDR1 SGHRS and CDR2 YFSETQ. J lost 0 bases, V lost 3 bases, and 13 bases had no gene match. Here the CDR3 reads CASSSWPVGTGISGANVLTF. In DNA form, the CDR3 reads TGCGCCAGCAGCTCGTGGCCGGTGGGGACAGGGATCTCTGGGGCCAACGTCCTGACTTTC.

This sequence joins TRBV5-1 and TRBJ1-2, with 8 bases that match TRBD1. The CDR3 covers 15 residues. V lost 3 bases to trimming and J lost 4 bases; unmatched junction nucleotides: 8. Germline assignment: CDR1 SGHRS and CDR2 YFSETQ. CDR3 sequence reads: CASSSGTGGFYGYTF. As DNA, the CDR3 is TGCGCCAGCAGCTCCGGGACAGGAGGATTCTATGGCTACACCTTC.

The V and J genes are TRBV27 and TRBJ1-6, with TRBD1 matching over 7 bases. The ends lost 0 bases at V and 0 bases at J; junction bases unmatched: 2. The CDR3 is 17 residues long. Germline V gene data show CDR1 as MNHEY and CDR2 as SMNVEV (reference sequence). CDR3 DNA sequence: TGTGCCAGCAGTTTATCGCAGGGGGGCTCCTATAATTCACCCCTCCACTTT. Protein sequence: CASSLSQGGSYNSPLHF.

The chain employs TRBV28 and TRBJ2-7, with TRBD1 matching over 9 bases. This CDR3 spans 15 amino acids. Trimming removed 7 bases from V and 3 bases from J; junction bases left unmatched: 10. Germline V gene data show CDR1 as MDHEN and CDR2 as SYDVKM. In DNA, the CDR3 is TGTGCCAGCAATTCACCCACGGGACAGGGCTACGAGCAGTACTTC. Encoded protein: CASNSPTGQGYEQYF.

J is TRBJ1-5 and V is TRBV10-3; D gene uncertain. V was pared by 10 bases and J by 5 bases, with 18 bases between. This CDR3 is built from 14 residues. Germline loops: CDR1 ENHRY, CDR2 SYGVKD. CDR3 DNA: TGTGCCACCCGGGGAGGGCTTTTCGATCAGCCCCAGCATTTT. Protein product: CATRGGLFDQPQHF.

This clone was seen only a few times. The rearrangement links TRBV5-1 to TRBJ1-1; perhaps TRBD1 as D (5 bases). There are 14 residues in the CDR3. The V end lost 1 base, the J end lost 4 bases, and 11 bases lay between the germline ends. Per germline, CDR1 SGHRS and CDR2 YFSETQ. This CDR3 is CASSLRQGGTEAFF. CDR3 DNA: TGCGCCAGCAGCTTGAGGCAGGGCGGCACTGAAGCTTTCTTT.

This clone was seen only once. The chain couples TRBV7-2 to TRBJ2-6; tentatively, D is TRBD2 (5 bases). The CDR3 totals 16 residues. Per germline, CDR1 SGHTA and CDR2 FQGNSA. V shed 5 bases and J shed 1 base, with 12 bases lying between them. Written as DNA, the CDR3 is TGTGCCAGCAGCCAGAATCGGGGTTCTGGGGCCAACGTCCTGACTTTC. It is translated as CASSQNRGSGANVLTF.

This clone was seen only a few times. The gene calls are TRBV15 and TRBJ2-5; 8 bases agree with TRBD2. With 4 bases clipped from V and 2 bases from J, the junction kept 9 bases outside the gene matches. Germline CDR1 reads LNHNV; CDR2 reads YYDKDF (reference sequence). The CDR3 totals 16 residues. CDR3: CATSTQDTSGQETQYF. The DNA of the CDR3 is TGTGCCACCAGCACCCAAGACACTAGCGGTCAAGAGACCCAGTACTTC. Full variable domain (outside the CDR3, taken from reference TRBV15 and TRBJ2-5): DAMVIQNPRYQVTQFGKPVTLSCSQTLNHNVMYWYQQKSSQAPKLLFHYYDKDFNNEADTPDNFQSRRPNTSFCFLDIRSPGLGDTAMYLCATSTQDTSGQETQYFGPGTRLLVL.